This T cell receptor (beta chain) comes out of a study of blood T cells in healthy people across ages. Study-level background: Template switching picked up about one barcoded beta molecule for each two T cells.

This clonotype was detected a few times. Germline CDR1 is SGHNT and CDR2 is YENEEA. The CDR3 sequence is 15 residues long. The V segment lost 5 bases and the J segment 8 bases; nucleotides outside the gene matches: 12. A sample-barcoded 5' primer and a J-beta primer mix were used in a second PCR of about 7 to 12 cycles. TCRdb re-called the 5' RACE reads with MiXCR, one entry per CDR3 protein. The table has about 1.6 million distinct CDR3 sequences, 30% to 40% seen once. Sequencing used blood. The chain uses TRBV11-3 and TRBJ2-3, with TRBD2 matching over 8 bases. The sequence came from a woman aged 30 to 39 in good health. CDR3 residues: CASSPGTRVGGTQYF. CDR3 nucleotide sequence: TGTGCCAGCAGCCCCGGGACTAGAGTTGGCGGTACGCAGTATTTT.